The clone carrying this T cell receptor beta chain was seen only once. Using immunoSEQ multiplex PCR, the repertoire was profiled, and TCRdb retains in-frame clones only, with some absent. The sample lists 35,000 to 50,000 clones; under 85% were seen once. The data were obtained in a study of blood T cell repertoires in COVID-19. Study background: Nucleic acid was either cDNA or gDNA, and it came from T cells, B-cell-depleted T cells, or PBMCs.

The CDR3 runs 16 residues. Germline assignment: CDR1 SGDLS and CDR2 YYNGEE. Trimming pared 4 bases from V and 3 bases from J, leaving 16 bases between. The chain carries TRBV9 and TRBJ2-2; TRBD1 might be the D (6 bases). This receptor was identified in a human donor in a cohort sampled during active COVID-19. The material sequenced was peripheral blood. The CDR3 coding sequence is TGTGCCAGCAGCCCCCGCGGCTCAGGGGACACCGGGGAGCTGTTTTTT. Translating it yields CASSPRGSGDTGELFF.